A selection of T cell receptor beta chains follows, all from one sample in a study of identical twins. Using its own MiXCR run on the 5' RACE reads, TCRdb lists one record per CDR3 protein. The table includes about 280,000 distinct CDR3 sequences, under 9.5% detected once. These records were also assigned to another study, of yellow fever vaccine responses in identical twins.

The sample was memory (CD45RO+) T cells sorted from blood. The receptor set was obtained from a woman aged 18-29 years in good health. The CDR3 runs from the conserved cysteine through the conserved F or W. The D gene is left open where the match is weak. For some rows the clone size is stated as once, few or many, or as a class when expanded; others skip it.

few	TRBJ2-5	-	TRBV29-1	TGCAGCGTTGTTGCAGGGGATTTTACCCAGTACTTC	CSVVAGDFTQYF
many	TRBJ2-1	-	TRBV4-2	TGTGCCAGCAGCCAAGATATAGGAGCGGGCTCCTACAATGAGCAGTTCTTC	CASSQDIGAGSYNEQFF
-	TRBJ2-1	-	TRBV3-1	TGTGCCAGCAGCCACCTCCGGAATGAGCAGTTCTTC	CASSHLRNEQFF
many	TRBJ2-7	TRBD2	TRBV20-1	TGCAGTGCGCCAGCTAGCGGGAGTGGGTACGAGCAGTACTTC	CSAPASGSGYEQYF
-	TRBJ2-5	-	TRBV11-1	TGTGCCAGCAGCTCCGGGACAAAAGAGACCCAGTACTTC	CASSSGTKETQYF
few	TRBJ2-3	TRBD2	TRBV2	TGTGCCAGCGGGGGGGAAGATACGCAGTATTTT	CASGGEDTQYF
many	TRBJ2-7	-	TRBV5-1	TGCGCCAGCAGCCGACCCGACAGGCTCTACGAGCAGTACTTC	CASSRPDRLYEQYF
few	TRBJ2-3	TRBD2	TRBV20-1	TGCAGTGCTACCCGACTAGCGGGGGGCCACGATACGCAGTATTTT	CSATRLAGGHDTQYF
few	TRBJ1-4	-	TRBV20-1	TGCAGTGCTAGAGCCCCCTCCAACTATCGCGAAAAACTGTTTTTT	CSARAPSNYREKLFF
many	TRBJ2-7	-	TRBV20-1	TGCAGTGCTAGAGCCCCAGGGTACTACGAGCAGTACTTC	CSARAPGYYEQYF
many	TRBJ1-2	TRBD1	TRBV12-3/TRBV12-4	TGTGCCAGCGGAGCAGGGGGCCTCGGCTATGGCTACACCTTC	CASGAGGLGYGYTF
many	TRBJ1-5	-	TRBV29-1	TGCAGCGTCCGGACTGATAGCAATCAGCCCCAGCATTTT	CSVRTDSNQPQHF
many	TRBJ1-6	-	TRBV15	TGTGCCACCAGCAGAGTGGACAGTTTGTGGAATTCACCCCTCCACTTT	CATSRVDSLWNSPLHF
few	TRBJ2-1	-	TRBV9	TGTGCCAGCAGCGTAGGCCCTGAGGGCAATGAGCAGTTCTTC	CASSVGPEGNEQFF